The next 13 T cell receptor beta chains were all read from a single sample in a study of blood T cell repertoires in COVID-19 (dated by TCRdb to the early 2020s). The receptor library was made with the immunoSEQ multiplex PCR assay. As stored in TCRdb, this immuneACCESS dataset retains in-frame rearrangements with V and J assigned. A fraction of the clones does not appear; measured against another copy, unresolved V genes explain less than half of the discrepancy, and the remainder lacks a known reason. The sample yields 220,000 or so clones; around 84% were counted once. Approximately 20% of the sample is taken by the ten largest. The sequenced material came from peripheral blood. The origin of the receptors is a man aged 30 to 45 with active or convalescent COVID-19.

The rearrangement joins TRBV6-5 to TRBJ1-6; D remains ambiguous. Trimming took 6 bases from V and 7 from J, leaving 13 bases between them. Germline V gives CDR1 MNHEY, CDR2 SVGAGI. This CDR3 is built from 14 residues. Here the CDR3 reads CASSPAVLNSPLHF. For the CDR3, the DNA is TGTGCCAGCAGCCCCGCAGTTTTGAATTCACCCCTCCACTTT.

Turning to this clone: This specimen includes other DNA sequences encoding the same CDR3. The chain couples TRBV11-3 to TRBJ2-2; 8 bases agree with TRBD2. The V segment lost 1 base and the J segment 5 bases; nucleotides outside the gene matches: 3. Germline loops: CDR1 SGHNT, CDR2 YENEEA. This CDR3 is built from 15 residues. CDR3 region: CASSLVSGGTGELFF. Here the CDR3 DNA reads TGTGCCAGCAGCTTAGTGTCGGGAGGGACCGGGGAGCTGTTTTTT. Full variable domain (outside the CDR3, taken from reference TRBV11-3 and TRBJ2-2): EAGVVQSPRYKIIEKKQPVAFWCNPISGHNTLYWYLQNLGQGPELLIRYENEEAVDDSQLPKDRFSAERLKGVDSTLKIQPAELGDSAVYLCASSLVSGGTGELFFGEGSRLTVL.

The CDR3 here is CASRQRLAGGGNEQFF. The CDR3 DNA reads TGTGCCAGCAGACAACGACTAGCGGGAGGCGGGAATGAGCAGTTCTTC. The rearrangement joins TRBV7-9 to TRBJ2-1; 13 bases match TRBD2. Unmatched junction bases numbered 9, after V lost 6 bases and J lost 7 bases. In germline, CDR1 is SEHNR, CDR2 FQNEAQ (reference sequence). The CDR3 runs to 16 residues. Combining the CDR3 with reference TRBV7-9 and TRBJ2-1 gives the whole variable domain DTGVSQNPRHKITKRGQNVTFRCDPISEHNRLYWYRQTLGQGPEFLTYFQNEAQLEKSRLLSDRFSAERPKGSFSTLEIQRTEQGDSAMYLCASRQRLAGGGNEQFFGPGTRLTVL.

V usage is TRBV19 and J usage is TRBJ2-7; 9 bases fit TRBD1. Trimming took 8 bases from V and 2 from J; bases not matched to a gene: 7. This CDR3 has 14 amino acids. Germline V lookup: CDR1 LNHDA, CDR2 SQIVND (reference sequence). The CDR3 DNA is TGTGCCAGTCCAAGACAGGGGGAAGCCTACGAGCAGTACTTC. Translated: CASPRQGEAYEQYF.

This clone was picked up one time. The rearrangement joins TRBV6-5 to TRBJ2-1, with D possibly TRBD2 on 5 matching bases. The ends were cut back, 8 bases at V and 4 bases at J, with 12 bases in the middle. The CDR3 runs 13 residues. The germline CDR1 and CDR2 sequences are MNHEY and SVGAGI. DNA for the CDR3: TGTGCCAGCTCCCCAGAGGGATACAATGAGCAGTTCTTC. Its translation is CASSPEGYNEQFF.

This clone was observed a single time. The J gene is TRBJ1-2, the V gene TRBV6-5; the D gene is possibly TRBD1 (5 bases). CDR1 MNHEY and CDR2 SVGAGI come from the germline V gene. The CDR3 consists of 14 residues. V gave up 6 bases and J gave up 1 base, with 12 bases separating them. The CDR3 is CASSLRVLNYGYTF. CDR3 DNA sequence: TGTGCCAGCAGCCTCAGGGTACTTAACTATGGCTACACCTTC.

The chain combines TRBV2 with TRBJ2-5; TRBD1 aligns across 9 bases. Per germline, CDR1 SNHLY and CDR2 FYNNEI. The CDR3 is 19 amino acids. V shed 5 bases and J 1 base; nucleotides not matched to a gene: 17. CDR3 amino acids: CASSLQGAYTSPIQETQYF. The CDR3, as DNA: TGTGCCAGCAGTTTACAGGGGGCGTATACGTCTCCCATCCAAGAGACCCAGTACTTC.

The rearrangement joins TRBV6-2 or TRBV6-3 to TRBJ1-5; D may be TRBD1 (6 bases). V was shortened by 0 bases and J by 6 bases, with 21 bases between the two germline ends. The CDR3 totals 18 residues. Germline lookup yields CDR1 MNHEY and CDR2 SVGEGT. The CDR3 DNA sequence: TGTGCCAGCAGTTACTCCCTCAAGACAGGAGGATTCGGTCAGCCCCAGCATTTT. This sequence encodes CASSYSLKTGGFGQPQHF.

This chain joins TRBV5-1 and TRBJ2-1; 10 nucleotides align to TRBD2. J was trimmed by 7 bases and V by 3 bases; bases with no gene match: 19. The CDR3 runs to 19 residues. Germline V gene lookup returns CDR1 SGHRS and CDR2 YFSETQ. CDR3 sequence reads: CASSWLAVELAGEYNEQFF. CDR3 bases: TGCGCCAGCAGCTGGCTGGCCGTGGAGCTAGCGGGAGAGTATAATGAGCAGTTCTTC.

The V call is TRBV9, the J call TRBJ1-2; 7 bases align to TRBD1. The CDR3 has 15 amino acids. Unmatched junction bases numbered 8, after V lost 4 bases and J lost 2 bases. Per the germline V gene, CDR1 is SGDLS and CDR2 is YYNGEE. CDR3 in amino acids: CASSPRGATNYGYTF. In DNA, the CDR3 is TGTGCCAGCAGCCCCAGGGGGGCGACGAACTATGGCTACACCTTC.

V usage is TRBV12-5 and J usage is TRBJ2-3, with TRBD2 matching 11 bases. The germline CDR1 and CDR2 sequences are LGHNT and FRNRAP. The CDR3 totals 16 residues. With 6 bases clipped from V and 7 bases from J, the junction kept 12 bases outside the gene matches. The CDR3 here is CASGITSGGRGYTQYF. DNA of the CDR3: TGTGCTAGTGGCATTACTAGCGGGGGCCGGGGGTATACGCAGTATTTT.

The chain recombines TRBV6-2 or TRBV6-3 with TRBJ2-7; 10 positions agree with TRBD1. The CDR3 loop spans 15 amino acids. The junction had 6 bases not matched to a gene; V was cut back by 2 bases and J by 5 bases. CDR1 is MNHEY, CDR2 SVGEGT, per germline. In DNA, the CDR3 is TGTGCCAGCAGTTACCCAAGACAGGGGGCCCACGAGCAGTACTTC. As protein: CASSYPRQGAHEQYF.

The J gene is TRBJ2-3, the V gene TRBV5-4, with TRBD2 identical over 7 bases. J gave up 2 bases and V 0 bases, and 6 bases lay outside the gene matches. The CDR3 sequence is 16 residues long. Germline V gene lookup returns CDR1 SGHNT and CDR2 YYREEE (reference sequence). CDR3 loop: CASSLGWREPTDTQYF. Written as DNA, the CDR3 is TGTGCCAGCAGCTTGGGCTGGCGGGAGCCCACAGATACGCAGTATTTT.